This TCR beta chain stems from a study of blood T cell repertoires in COVID-19. Germline CDR1 SGHRS, CDR2 YFSETQ. The V and J ends lost 0 bases and 0 bases respectively, with 19 bases between them. CDR3 length: 20 residues. Sequenced by immunoSEQ multiplex PCR; TCRdb stores in-frame clones only, minus some. The table has approximately 220,000 clones, less than 90% seen once. The age range of participants was 18 to 89 years, with residence in fewer than 25 US areas. Cohort 3 recovered donors had two negative PCRs, clearance, or symptom resolution. V is TRBV5-1 and J is TRBJ2-6; D may be TRBD1 (6 bases). The source of this sequence is a woman younger than 45 who had recovered from COVID-19. Sequenced input: PBMCs or T cells enriched from blood (not recorded which). In nucleotides, the CDR3 is TGCGCCAGCAGCTTGGGGCTGCCCGGGACATTCGACTCTGGGGCCAACGTCCTGACTTTC. Its translation: CASSLGLPGTFDSGANVLTF.